This T cell receptor (beta chain) was retrieved from a study of early T cells in non-severe SARS-CoV-2 infection. Study overall: Unsorted whole blood bulk RNA was sequenced, with unpaired chains. General study findings and limits: Anti-spike CD8 responses were favored by VDJdb matching, which missed private and CD4 specificities.

This clonotype was observed many times. Antigen: not known. In the library, individual cDNA molecules carried attached unique molecular identifiers. Each CDR3 protein gets one entry after TCRdb re-called the 5' RACE reads with MiXCR. The table lists some 54,000 distinct CDR3 sequences, over 7.5% of them singletons. What was sequenced was whole blood. The TCR comes from an adult who was a healthcare worker with PCR-confirmed SARS-CoV-2 infection or an uninfected control (not recorded which).

CDR3 sequence reads: CASSPPSNYGYTF. CDR3 DNA sequence: TGTGCCAGCTCACCACCCAGTAACTATGGCTACACCTTC. This chain joins TRBV18 and TRBJ1-2; no clear D. Germline-derived CDR1 and CDR2 are KGHSH and LQKENI. The CDR3 spans 13 residues. With 0 bases removed from V and 1 base from J, the gap between germline ends came to 3 bases.